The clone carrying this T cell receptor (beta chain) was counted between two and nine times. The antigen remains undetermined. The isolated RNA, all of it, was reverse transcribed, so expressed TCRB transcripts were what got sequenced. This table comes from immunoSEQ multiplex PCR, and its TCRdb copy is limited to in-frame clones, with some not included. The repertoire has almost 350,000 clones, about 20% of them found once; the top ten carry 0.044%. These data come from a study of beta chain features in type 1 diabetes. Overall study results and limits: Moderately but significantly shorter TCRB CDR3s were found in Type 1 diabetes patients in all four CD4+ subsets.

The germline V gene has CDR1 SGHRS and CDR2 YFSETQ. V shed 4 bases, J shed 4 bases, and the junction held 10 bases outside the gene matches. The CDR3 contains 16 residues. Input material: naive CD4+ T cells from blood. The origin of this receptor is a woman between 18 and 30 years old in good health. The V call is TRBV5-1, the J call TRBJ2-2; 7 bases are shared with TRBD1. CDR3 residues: CASSPLTGYGTGELFF. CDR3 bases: TGCGCCAGCAGCCCCCTGACAGGGTATGGCACCGGGGAGCTGTTTTTT.